Listed below are T cell receptor beta chains from one sample, sequenced in a study of blood T cell repertoires in COVID-19. Sequencing used immunoSEQ multiplex PCR; TCRdb keeps in-frame clones, though not all of them. The sample includes about half a million clones, 70% to 90% of them seen just once. The sample consisted of peripheral blood. These receptors were taken from a human donor in a cohort sampled during active COVID-19. CDR3s include the opening cysteine and the closing phenylalanine or tryptophan. The D gene is left open where the match is weak. Not all rows give a size; the values are once, few, many and, for expanded clones, a class.

CDR3aa	CDR3nt	abundance	v_gene	d_gene	j_gene
CASSYGQGGENEKLFF	TGTGCCAGCAGTTACGGACAGGGGGGGGAAAATGAAAAACTGTTTTTT	.	TRBV6-6	TRBD1	TRBJ1-4
CASSLAGAYEQYF	TGTGCCAGCTCACTCGCAGGGGCCTACGAGCAGTACTTC	.	TRBV18	.	TRBJ2-7
CASSFEQGAPDTQYF	TGTGCCAGCAGCTTCGAACAGGGGGCCCCAGATACGCAGTATTTT	.	TRBV5-5	TRBD1	TRBJ2-3
CASSIQGTETQYF	TGTGCCAGTAGTATACAGGGTACTGAGACCCAGTACTTC	.	TRBV19	.	TRBJ2-5
CASSGARWTESSYEQYF	TGTGCCAGTAGTGGTGCCCGGTGGACAGAGAGCTCCTACGAGCAGTACTTC	once	TRBV19	.	TRBJ2-7
CASRIVGDTTEAFF	TGTGCCAGCAGAATAGTGGGGGACACCACTGAAGCTTTCTTT	.	TRBV3-1/TRBV3-2	.	TRBJ1-1
CASSGFYPGGASNTEAFF	TGTGCCAGCAGTGGTTTCTACCCAGGCGGGGCCTCGAACACTGAAGCTTTCTTT	few	TRBV2	.	TRBJ1-1
CASSLERGSGKTYEQYF	TGTGCCAGCAGCCTCGAAAGGGGTAGCGGGAAAACCTACGAGCAGTACTTC	.	TRBV4-2	TRBD2	TRBJ2-7
CAISTGTDSTEAFF	TGTGCCATCAGCACCGGGACTGATTCCACTGAAGCTTTCTTT	.	TRBV10-3	.	TRBJ1-1
CASRRGGTDTQYF	TGTGCCAGCAGGCGGGGAGGAACAGATACGCAGTATTTT	once	TRBV12-3/TRBV12-4	.	TRBJ2-3
CSVKQGAGDTQYF	TGCAGCGTAAAACAGGGGGCGGGAGATACGCAGTATTTT	.	TRBV29-1	TRBD1	TRBJ2-3
CASSPQGEASGRARPYF	TGTGCCAGCAGTCCACAAGGGGAGGCTAGCGGGAGGGCGAGACCGTACTTC	.	TRBV7-6	TRBD2	TRBJ2-7
CASSERARGNIQYF	TGCGCCAGCAGTGAGAGGGCCAGGGGGAACATTCAGTACTTC	.	TRBV10-1	TRBD1	TRBJ2-4
CASSYGQGRNSPLHF	TGTGCCAGCAGTTACGGGCAGGGGAGAAATTCACCCCTCCACTTT	.	TRBV6-5	.	TRBJ1-6
CASSSLAGPFSGANVLTF	TGTGCCAGCAGCTCCCTAGCGGGACCCTTCTCTGGGGCCAACGTCCTGACTTTC	.	TRBV7-9	TRBD2	TRBJ2-6
CASSRGLAGENEQFF	TGCGCCAGCAGCCGAGGACTAGCGGGAGAGAATGAGCAGTTCTTC	.	TRBV4-1	TRBD2	TRBJ2-1
CASSWDTSGGTQYF	TGCGCCAGCAGCTGGGACACTAGCGGCGGTACGCAGTATTTT	.	TRBV5-1	TRBD2	TRBJ2-3
CASSFQRDNTDTQYF	TGCGCCAGCAGCTTTCAAAGGGACAACACAGATACGCAGTATTTT	.	TRBV5-1	.	TRBJ2-3
CASSLAGWYRGRANTEAFF	TGTGCCAGCAGCTTGGCGGGGTGGTACAGGGGGAGAGCGAACACTGAAGCTTTCTTT	.	TRBV5-8	TRBD1	TRBJ1-1
CSVGGGPRNTDTQYF	TGCAGCGTGGGAGGCGGGCCCCGCAACACAGATACGCAGTATTTT	.	TRBV29-1	.	TRBJ2-3
CASSQTLHTGDWQPQHF	TGTGCCAGCAGCCAGACTTTACATACAGGGGATTGGCAGCCCCAGCATTTT	.	TRBV21-1	.	TRBJ1-5
CATSRVGTVLNEKLFF	TGTGCCACCAGCAGAGTAGGGACAGTACTGAATGAAAAACTGTTTTTT	.	TRBV15	TRBD1	TRBJ1-4
CASSIEAGRGGTGELFF	TGTGCCAGTAGTATTGAGGCAGGGCGGGGTGGAACCGGGGAGCTGTTTTTT	.	TRBV19	.	TRBJ2-2
CASNNPGQYDQETQYF	TGTGCCAGCAACAATCCGGGACAGTACGACCAAGAGACCCAGTACTTC	.	TRBV28	TRBD1	TRBJ2-5
CASIRGSAGGTYEQYF	TGTGCCAGCATTCGGGGCTCAGCGGGAGGGACCTACGAGCAGTACTTC	.	TRBV28	TRBD2	TRBJ2-7
CASSPGTGAPYEQYF	TGTGCCAGCAGTCCCGGGACAGGGGCCCCCTACGAGCAGTACTTC	.	TRBV28	TRBD1	TRBJ2-7
CASSWGGAGHTQYF	TGTGCCAGCAGCTGGGGAGGGGCGGGCCATACGCAGTATTTT	.	TRBV7-9	TRBD2	TRBJ2-3
CASLRGRSYGYTF	TGTGCCAGCTTAAGGGGGCGTAGCTATGGCTACACCTTC	.	TRBV6-5	TRBD1	TRBJ1-2
CASTNLNTEAFF	TGTGCCAGCACCAATCTGAACACTGAAGCTTTCTTT	once	TRBV6-5	.	TRBJ1-1
CASSGPGTANYGYTF	TGTGCCAGCAGTGGTCCCGGGACAGCTAACTATGGCTACACCTTC	.	TRBV25-1	TRBD1	TRBJ1-2
CASTNHPSGSSYEQYF	TGCGCCAGCACCAACCACCCTAGCGGGAGTTCCTACGAGCAGTACTTC	.	TRBV5-1	TRBD2	TRBJ2-7
CASSLLESVVLNTEAFF	TGTGCCAGCAGCCTTCTCGAGTCCGTGGTCCTGAACACTGAAGCTTTCTTT	.	TRBV5-5	.	TRBJ1-1
CASSLAGGVQYF	TGTGCCAGCAGCTTAGCGGGGGGGGTCCAGTACTTC	.	TRBV7-2	TRBD2	TRBJ2-4
CASSVQGRGNTEAFF	TGTGCCAGCAGCGTACAGGGGAGGGGTAACACTGAAGCTTTCTTT	.	TRBV9	.	TRBJ1-1
CASSFSGARNEQFF	TGTGCCAGCAGTTTTTCGGGAGCAAGGAATGAGCAGTTCTTC	once	TRBV28	.	TRBJ2-1
CASSPGLAVDTQYF	TGTGCCAGCAGTCCTGGACTAGCGGTAGATACGCAGTATTTT	.	TRBV27	TRBD2	TRBJ2-3
CASSAQGVDYGYTF	TGTGCCAGCAGCGCTCAGGGTGTGGACTATGGCTACACCTTC	.	TRBV9	.	TRBJ1-2
CASRQGKVTGELFF	TGTGCCAGCAGGCAGGGGAAGGTCACCGGGGAGCTGTTTTTT	.	TRBV6-5	.	TRBJ2-2
CASSLKTGGLTERFF	TGTGCCAGCAGCTTAAAGACAGGGGGTCTGACCGAACGGTTCTTC	.	TRBV7-2	TRBD1	TRBJ2-1
CASSPWDSNYGYTF	TGTGCCAGCAGCCCCTGGGACAGCAACTATGGCTACACCTTC	.	TRBV3-1/TRBV3-2	TRBD1	TRBJ1-2